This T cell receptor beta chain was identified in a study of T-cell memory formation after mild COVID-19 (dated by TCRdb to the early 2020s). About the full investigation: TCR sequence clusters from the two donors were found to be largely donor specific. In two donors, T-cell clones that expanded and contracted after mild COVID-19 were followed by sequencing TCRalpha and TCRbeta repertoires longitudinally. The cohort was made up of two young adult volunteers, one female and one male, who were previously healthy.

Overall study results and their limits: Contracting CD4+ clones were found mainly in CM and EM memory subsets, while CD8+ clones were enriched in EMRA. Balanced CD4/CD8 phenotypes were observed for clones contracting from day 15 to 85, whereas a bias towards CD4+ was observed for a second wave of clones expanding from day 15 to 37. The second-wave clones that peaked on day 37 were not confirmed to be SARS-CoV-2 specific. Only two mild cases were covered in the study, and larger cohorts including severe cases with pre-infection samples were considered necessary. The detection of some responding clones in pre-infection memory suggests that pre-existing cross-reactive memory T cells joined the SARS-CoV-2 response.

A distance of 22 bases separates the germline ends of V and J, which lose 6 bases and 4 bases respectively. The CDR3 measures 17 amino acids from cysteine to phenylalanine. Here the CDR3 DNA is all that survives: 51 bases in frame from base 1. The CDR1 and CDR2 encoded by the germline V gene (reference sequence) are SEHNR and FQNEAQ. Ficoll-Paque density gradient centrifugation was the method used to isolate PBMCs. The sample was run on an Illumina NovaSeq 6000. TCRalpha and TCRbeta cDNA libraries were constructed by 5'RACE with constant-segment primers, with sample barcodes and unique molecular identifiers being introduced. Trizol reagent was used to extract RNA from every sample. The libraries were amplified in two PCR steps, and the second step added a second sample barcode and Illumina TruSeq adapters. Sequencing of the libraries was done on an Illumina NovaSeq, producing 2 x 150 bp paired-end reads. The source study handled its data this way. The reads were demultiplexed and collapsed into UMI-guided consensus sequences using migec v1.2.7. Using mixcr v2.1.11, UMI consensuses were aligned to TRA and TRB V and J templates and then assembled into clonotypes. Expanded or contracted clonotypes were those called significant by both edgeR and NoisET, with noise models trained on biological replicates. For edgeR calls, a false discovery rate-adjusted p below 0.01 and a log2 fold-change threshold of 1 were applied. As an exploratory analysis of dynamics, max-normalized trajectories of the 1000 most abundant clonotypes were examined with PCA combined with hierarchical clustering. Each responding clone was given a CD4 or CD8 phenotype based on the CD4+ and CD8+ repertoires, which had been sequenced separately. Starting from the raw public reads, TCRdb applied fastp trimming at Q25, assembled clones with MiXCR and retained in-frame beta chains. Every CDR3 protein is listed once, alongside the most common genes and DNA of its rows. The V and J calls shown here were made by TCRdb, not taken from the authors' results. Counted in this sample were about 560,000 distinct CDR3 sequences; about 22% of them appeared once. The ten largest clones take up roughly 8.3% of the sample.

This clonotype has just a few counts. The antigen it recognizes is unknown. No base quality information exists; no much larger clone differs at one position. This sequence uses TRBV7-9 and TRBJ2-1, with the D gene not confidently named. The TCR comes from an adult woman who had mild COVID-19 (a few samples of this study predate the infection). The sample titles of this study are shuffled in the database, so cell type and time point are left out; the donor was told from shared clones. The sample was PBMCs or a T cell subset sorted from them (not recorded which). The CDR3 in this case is CASRDGGVDGRYNEQFF. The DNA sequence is TGTGCCAGCAGGGACGGCGGTGTGGACGGACGATACAATGAGCAGTTCTTC. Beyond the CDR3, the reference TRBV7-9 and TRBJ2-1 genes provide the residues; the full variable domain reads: DTGVSQNPRHKITKRGQNVTFRCDPISEHNRLYWYRQTLGQGPEFLTYFQNEAQLEKSRLLSDRFSAERPKGSFSTLEIQRTEQGDSAMYLCASRDGGVDGRYNEQFFGPGTRLTVL.